The 9 T cell receptor beta chains given below trace back to one sample, sequenced in a study of blood T cell repertoires in COVID-19. TCRdb's table, derived via immunoSEQ multiplex PCR, lists solely in-frame clones and lacks some. Of under 150,000 clones in the sample, 80% to 90% were seen once. The source material was PBMCs or T cells enriched from blood (not recorded which). The receptor set was obtained from a woman aged 50 to 60 who had recovered from COVID-19.

This clone was recorded only once. In DNA, the CDR3 is TGTGCCATCAGTGATGGAGGGAACGGCAATCAGCCCCAGCATTTT. It translates to CAISDGGNGNQPQHF. The rearrangement uses TRBV10-3 and TRBJ1-5; D call uncertain. CDR1 and CDR2 (germline): ENHRY, SYGVKD. The CDR3 runs 15 residues. Trimming shortened V by 3 bases and J by 2 bases, and 11 bases separated the two germline ends.

This chain connects TRBV12-3 or TRBV12-4 to TRBJ2-2; D remains unclear. Trimming cost V 3 bases and J 4 bases, with 6 bases left between them. CDR3 length: 13 amino acids. DNA for the CDR3: TGTGCCAGCAGTTTCACGGGCACCGGGGAGCTGTTTTTT. It is translated as CASSFTGTGELFF.

This clone was seen only a few times. The chain is built from TRBV5-1 and TRBJ2-1; 10 nucleotides align to TRBD1. In germline, CDR1 is SGHRS, CDR2 YFSETQ. The CDR3 sequence is 16 residues long. V was clipped by 4 bases and J by 4 bases; unmatched bases: 8. Written as DNA, the CDR3 is TGCGCCAGCAGCCGGGTGGCGGGACAGGGGTACAATGAGCAGTTCTTC. Residues: CASSRVAGQGYNEQFF.

CDR3 sequence: CASIPGGGWTGELFF. The CDR3 DNA reads TGTGCCAGTATTCCCGGGGGGGGATGGACCGGGGAGCTGTTTTTT. J is TRBJ2-2 and V is TRBV19; TRBD2 aligns across 8 bases. The CDR3 extends over 15 amino acids. The germline V gene has CDR1 LNHDA and CDR2 SQIVND (reference sequence). Trimming took 7 bases from V and 5 from J; bases not matched to a gene: 9.

This chain uses TRBV3-1 (or the pseudogene TRBV3-2) with TRBJ2-3, with D possibly being TRBD2 (6 bases). The V end was cut by 1 base, the J end by 6 bases, with 8 bases between. There are 13 residues in the CDR3. Germline assignment: CDR1 LGHDT and CDR2 YNNKEL (reference sequence). The CDR3 here is CASSQGRGDTQYF. CDR3 DNA: TGTGCCAGCAGCCAAGGTCGGGGGGATACGCAGTATTTT.

This sequence joins TRBV4-2 and TRBJ2-4; 7 bases line up with TRBD1. V trimming: 2 bases; J trimming: 4 bases; junction bases outside the gene matches: 14. CDR3 length: 18 amino acids. CDR1 LGHNA and CDR2 YNFKEQ come from the germline V gene. The CDR3 coding sequence is TGTGCCAGCAGCCAATCGTTCTCCGGGACAGACGGAAAAAACATTCAGTACTTC. It is translated as CASSQSFSGTDGKNIQYF.

This clone counts as large (0.1 to 1%). V usage is TRBV7-3 and J usage is TRBJ1-1, with 7 bases aligning to TRBD1. Germline V lookup: CDR1 SGHTA, CDR2 FQGTGA. CDR3 size: 15 residues. Trimming cost V 1 base and J 4 bases; bases outside gene matches: 6. The CDR3 spells CASSLNIAGGTEAFF. The CDR3 nucleotides are TGTGCCAGCAGCTTAAATATAGCAGGGGGCACTGAAGCTTTCTTT.

This sequence joins TRBV5-4 and TRBJ1-2, with D tentatively TRBD1 (6 bases). The ends were cut back, 6 bases at V and 6 bases at J, with 21 bases in the middle. The CDR3 spans 15 residues. Germline V lookup: CDR1 SGHNT, CDR2 YYREEE (reference sequence). For the CDR3, the DNA is TGTGCCAGCAAAACACAGCAGGGGCAAGTACATGGCTACACCTTC. This codes for CASKTQQGQVHGYTF.

This clone has a handful of counts. The chain is built from TRBV19 and TRBJ2-7; D not certain. Trimming pared 5 bases from V and 4 bases from J, leaving 12 bases between. The CDR3 totals 13 residues. Germline CDR1 and CDR2: LNHDA and SQIVND (reference sequence). CDR3 DNA: TGTGCCAGTAGTCCGCGACACCTTTACGAGCAGTACTTC. Its protein product is CASSPRHLYEQYF.